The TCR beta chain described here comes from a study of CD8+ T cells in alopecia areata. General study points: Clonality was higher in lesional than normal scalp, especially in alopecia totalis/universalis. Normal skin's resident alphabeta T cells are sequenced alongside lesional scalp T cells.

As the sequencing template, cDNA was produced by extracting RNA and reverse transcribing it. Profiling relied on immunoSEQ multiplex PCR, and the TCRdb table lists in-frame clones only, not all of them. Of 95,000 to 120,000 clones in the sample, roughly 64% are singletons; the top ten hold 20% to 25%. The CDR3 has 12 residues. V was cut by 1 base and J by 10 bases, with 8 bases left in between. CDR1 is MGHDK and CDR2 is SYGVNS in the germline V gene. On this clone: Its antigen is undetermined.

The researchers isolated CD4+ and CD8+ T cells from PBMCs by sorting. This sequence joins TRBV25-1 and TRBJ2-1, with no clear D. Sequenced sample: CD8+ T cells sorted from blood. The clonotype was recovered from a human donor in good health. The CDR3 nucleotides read TGTGCCAGCAGTGAATTTAATGCAGAGCAGTTCTTC. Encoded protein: CASSEFNAEQFF. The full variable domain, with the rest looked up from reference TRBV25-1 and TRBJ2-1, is EADIYQTPRYLVIGTGKKITLECSQTMGHDKMYWYQQDPGMELHLIHYSYGVNSTEKGDLSSESTVSRIRTEHFPLTLESARPSHTSQYLCASSEFNAEQFFGPGTRLTVL.